Sequencing of this T cell receptor (beta chain) was carried out in a study of blood T cell repertoires in COVID-19. Study-level background: The United States, Italy and Spain were the sources of the acute and convalescent COVID-19 samples. PBMCs, B-cell-depleted T cells, or T cells were the source of the cDNA or gDNA that made up the material.

The CDR3 is 15 residues long. CDR1 is MDHEN, CDR2 SYDVKM, per germline. Trimming stripped 1 base from V and 4 bases from J, with 13 bases between. As processed by the authors: Using reference gene primer amplification, nucleated cell counts were estimated. Sequencing used immunoSEQ multiplex PCR; TCRdb keeps in-frame clones, though not all of them. D and trimming come from the DNA, and the V and J calls and clone size come from that table. Of roughly 60,000 clones detected, 75% to 95% appear once; the ten largest clones hold around 9.1%. This sequence joins TRBV28 and TRBJ1-1; D possibly corresponds to TRBD1 (5 bases). The sample taken for sequencing was peripheral blood. The receptor was derived from a woman older than 75 with active COVID-19. CDR3 sequence (DNA): TGTGCCAGCAGTTTATCGATGGGGGGGACCACTGAAGCTTTCTTT. This encodes CASSLSMGGTTEAFF.